One and the same sample provided the 26 T cell receptor beta chains below, sequenced in a study of molecular identifiers for immune sequencing clone quantification. One entry per CDR3 protein, called by TCRdb with MiXCR from the PCR reads. The table has over 600,000 distinct CDR3 sequences, nearly 20% seen once; the top ten hold 0.85%. The material sequenced was naive CD8+ T cells from blood, with Jurkat cell RNA spiked in. As to subset: FACS-sorted CD8+CD4-CCR7+CD45RA+ naive T cells. The source of these receptors is a human donor in good health. Some libraries in this study had Jurkat cell RNA spiked in.

This clonotype came up once. The chain recombines TRBV6-5 with TRBJ1-1; D possibly corresponds to TRBD1 (5 bases). V was trimmed by 6 bases and J by 0 bases, leaving 17 bases between them. Germline V gene data show CDR1 as MNHEY and CDR2 as SVGAGI. The CDR3 has 16 residues. The DNA for the CDR3 is TGTGCCAGCAGCTATCGAGCAGGGTCTCTGAACACTGAAGCTTTCTTT. This gives the protein CASSYRAGSLNTEAFF.

This clonotype was observed once. The chain carries TRBV4-3 and TRBJ2-1; D may be TRBD2 (5 bases). Germline V gene lookup returns CDR1 LGHNA and CDR2 YSLEER. V lost 0 bases and J 0 bases, leaving 9 bases between the germline ends. This CDR3 region has 16 residues. The CDR3 is CASSQDEGSSYNEQFF. CDR3 in DNA: TGCGCCAGCAGCCAAGATGAGGGCAGCTCCTACAATGAGCAGTTCTTC.

This clonotype was detected many times. The chain links TRBV20-1 to TRBJ2-2; D is unclear. Germline V lookup: CDR1 DFQATT, CDR2 SNEGSKA (reference sequence). The CDR3 runs 13 residues. V lost 1 base and J 3 bases, leaving 6 bases between the germline ends. This CDR3 is CSARGQHTGELFF. The CDR3 DNA is TGCAGTGCTAGAGGGCAGCACACCGGGGAGCTGTTTTTT.

This clonotype was detected ten times or more. The gene calls are TRBV20-1 and TRBJ2-3; 7 nucleotides agree with TRBD1. J gave up 5 bases and V 4 bases, and 3 bases lay outside the gene matches. The CDR3 has 12 residues. Germline lookup yields CDR1 DFQATT and CDR2 SNEGSKA (reference sequence). The CDR3 is CSANQGVDTQYF. The CDR3 DNA reads TGCAGTGCTAACCAGGGGGTAGATACGCAGTATTTT.

The V and J genes are TRBV5-8 and TRBJ2-3; possibly TRBD1 for D (6 bases). This CDR3 has 15 residues. Germline V gene lookup returns CDR1 SGHTS and CDR2 YDEGEE. V dropped 0 bases and J dropped 6 bases, with 14 bases sitting between them. CDR3 coding DNA: TGTGCCAGCAGCTTGGGGTCAGGGGCTGGGGATACGCAGTATTTT. This translates into CASSLGSGAGDTQYF. The full variable domain, its missing parts supplied by reference TRBV5-8 and TRBJ2-3, is EAGVTQSPTHLIKTRGQQATLRCSPISGHTSVYWYQQALGLGLQFLLWYDEGEERNRGNFPPRFSGRQFPNYSSELNVNALELEDSALYLCASSLGSGAGDTQYFGPGTRLTVL.

This clonotype has more than one count but fewer than ten. This chain links TRBV4-3 with TRBJ1-1, with D perhaps TRBD1 (6 bases). CDR3 size: 16 residues. CDR1 is LGHNA, CDR2 YSLEER, per germline. Between the trimmed V and J ends, which lost 3 bases and 2 bases, there was a span of 16 bases. CDR3 coding DNA: TGCGCCAGCAGCCATTATTACAGGGAAGCCAACACTGAAGCTTTCTTT. This sequence encodes CASSHYYREANTEAFF.

This clonotype was seen at least ten times. One junction end disagrees with the germline gene, perhaps due to a read error. The chain couples TRBV29-1 to TRBJ2-1, with 11 bases lining up with TRBD2. CDR1 is SQVTM, CDR2 ANQGSEA, per germline. The CDR3 consists of 11 residues. The CDR3 sequence: CSVEILAGAVF. The CDR3 nucleotides read TGCAGCGTTGAAATACTAGCGGGAGCGGTCTTC.

V usage is TRBV11-3 and J usage is TRBJ2-5; 13 bases align to TRBD2. V trimming: 5 bases; J trimming: 1 base; junction bases outside the gene matches: 4. The CDR3 loop spans 16 amino acids. Germline CDR1 SGHNT, CDR2 YENEEA. The CDR3 region has the DNA TGTGCCAGCAGCCCTAGGACTAGCGGGGGCCAAGAGACCCAGTACTTC. It yields the protein CASSPRTSGGQETQYF.

V and J are TRBV29-1 and TRBJ1-1, with unresolved D. CDR3 length: 14 amino acids. Per germline, CDR1 SQVTM and CDR2 ANQGSEA. Trimming removed 1 base from V and 0 bases from J, with 9 bases in between. CDR3 sequence: CSVEADGVNTEAFF. CDR3 nucleotides: TGCAGCGTTGAAGCGGACGGCGTGAACACTGAAGCTTTCTTT.

At least ten counts were recorded for this clonotype. The chain carries TRBV7-2 and TRBJ2-2; D is undetermined. Germline CDR1 and CDR2: SGHTA and FQGNSA. The length of the CDR3 is 13 residues. V was shortened by 1 base and J by 6 bases, with 6 bases between the two germline ends. The CDR3 reads CASSLGAAGELFF. The CDR3 bases are TGTGCCAGCAGCTTAGGAGCCGCCGGGGAGCTGTTTTTT. Full variable domain (rest looked up from reference TRBV7-2 and TRBJ2-2): GAGVSQSPSNKVTEKGKDVELRCDPISGHTALYWYRQSLGQGLEFLIYFQGNSAPDKSGLPSDRFSAERTGGSVSTLTIQRTQQEDSAVYLCASSLGAAGELFFGEGSRLTVL.

This clonotype was picked up many times. This rearrangement joins TRBV25-1 to TRBJ1-6; 9 bases are shared with TRBD1. CDR1 and CDR2 (germline): MGHDK, SYGVNS. The CDR3 totals 13 residues. The J segment lost 9 bases and the V segment lost 8 bases, leaving 5 bases of the junction unmatched. CDR3 region: CASQGQGGSPLHF. CDR3 nucleotides: TGTGCCAGCCAGGGACAGGGCGGTTCACCCCTCCACTTT. The entire variable domain, with the rest obtained from reference TRBV25-1 and TRBJ1-6, is as follows: EADIYQTPRYLVIGTGKKITLECSQTMGHDKMYWYQQDPGMELHLIHYSYGVNSTEKGDLSSESTVSRIRTEHFPLTLESARPSHTSQYLCASQGQGGSPLHFGNGTRLTVT.

This clonotype was observed at least ten times. The chain is built from TRBV28 and TRBJ2-1, with TRBD2 matching 10 bases. Per the germline V gene, CDR1 is MDHEN and CDR2 is SYDVKM. The CDR3 is made up of 16 amino acids. J lost 8 bases, V lost 2 bases, and 9 bases had no gene match. The CDR3 DNA reads TGTGCCAGCAGTTTAACCCTCTTCAGCGGGAGGGATGAGCAGTTCTTC. It is translated as CASSLTLFSGRDEQFF.

The chain couples TRBV19 to TRBJ2-7, with 13 bases aligning to TRBD2. The CDR3 extends over 15 amino acids. The V gene's germline CDR1 is LNHDA and CDR2 SQIVND (reference sequence). The CDR3 sequence: CATGLAGTTSYEQYF. In DNA, the CDR3 is TGTGCTACGGGACTAGCGGGAACGACCTCCTACGAGCAGTACTTC.

This clonotype was observed a handful of times. Written as DNA, the CDR3 is TGTGCCAGCAGCAAAGACGTGGCTCCGAGGGGGGTGGGGCTGTTTTTT. Translation: CASSKDVAPRGVGLFF. V usage is TRBV11-2 and J usage is TRBJ2-2; D could derive from TRBD1 or TRBD2 (6 bases each). V lost 5 bases, J lost 13 bases, and 26 bases lay in between. Germline V gene data show CDR1 as SGHAT and CDR2 as FQNNGV. The CDR3 runs 16 residues.

This clonotype appeared many times. The chain is built from TRBV12-3 or TRBV12-4 and TRBJ1-4; TRBD1 matches at 7 bases. This CDR3 comprises 15 residues. After removal of 7 bases from V and 6 bases from J, the junction contained 11 bases not matched to a gene. The CDR3 is CASTLSGGGYEKLFF. The DNA for the CDR3 is TGTGCCAGCACCCTCTCAGGGGGAGGGTATGAAAAACTGTTTTTT.

This clonotype was seen more than once but under ten times. The V and J genes are TRBV12-3 or TRBV12-4 and TRBJ1-2, with 8 bases matching TRBD1. CDR3 length: 14 amino acids. With V trimmed by 4 bases and J by 5 bases, 6 bases remained unmatched. In DNA, the CDR3 is TGTGCCAGCAGTTCGGCTTGGACAGGGTATGGCTACACCTTC. Translating gives CASSSAWTGYGYTF.

Note on this clonotype: A single base separates this from a much larger clone, so it may be a read error. J is TRBJ2-4 and V is TRBV7-8; a possible D gene is TRBD1 (6 bases). This CDR3 comprises 14 residues. Germline lookup yields CDR1 SGHVS and CDR2 FQNEAQ. For the CDR3, the DNA is TGTACCAGCACCAAAAGGGGGGCCAAAAACATTCAGTACTTC. Its translation: CTSTKRGAKNIQYF.

In its sample, this clonotype was seen many times. This chain connects TRBV29-1 to TRBJ2-2; 10 nucleotides match TRBD2. The V gene end was trimmed by 1 base and the J gene end by 4 bases; junction bases not matched to a gene: 21. Germline CDR1 is SQVTM and CDR2 is ANQGSEA. This CDR3 is 21 amino acids long. The CDR3 sequence: CSVEGNVVMSSGRVSTGELFF. Here the CDR3 DNA reads TGCAGCGTTGAAGGAAATGTTGTAATGTCTAGCGGGAGAGTTTCCACCGGGGAGCTGTTTTTT.

The V gene is TRBV12-3 or TRBV12-4, the J gene TRBJ2-3, with a weak D call TRBD1 (5 bases). V was pared by 5 bases and J by 5 bases, with 20 bases between. CDR3 length: 16 amino acids. The CDR3: CASSLSPQVLGDTQYF. The CDR3 DNA follows: TGTGCCAGCAGTCTTAGCCCACAGGTCCTGGGAGATACGCAGTATTTT.

This clonotype was seen repeatedly, ten times or more. This chain links TRBV27 with TRBJ2-3; TRBD2 aligns across 11 bases. After removal of 5 bases from V and 5 bases from J, the junction contained 9 bases not matched to a gene. The CDR3 runs 16 residues. Germline V gene sequence: CDR1 MNHEY, CDR2 SMNVEV (reference sequence). The CDR3 reads CASSPETSGIGDTQYF. The CDR3 nucleotides are TGTGCCAGCAGTCCCGAGACTAGCGGGATAGGAGATACGCAGTATTTT.

The chain has TRBV19 and TRBJ2-1, with D possibly called TRBD1 or TRBD2 (5 bases each). Germline CDR1 LNHDA, CDR2 SQIVND (reference sequence). With 0 bases removed from V and 5 bases from J, the gap between germline ends came to 14 bases. The CDR3 length is 16 residues. CDR3 region: CASSIDRGKEDNEQFF. The CDR3 nucleotides are TGTGCCAGTAGTATAGATCGGGGCAAGGAGGACAATGAGCAGTTCTTC.

Remarks on this clonotype: A much larger clone is a single base away; this may be a read error. This chain joins TRBV19 and TRBJ2-2, with D possibly matching TRBD2 (6 bases). Trimming cost V 7 bases and J 3 bases, with 15 bases left between them. Germline lookup yields CDR1 LNHDA and CDR2 SQIVND (reference sequence). This CDR3 comprises 15 residues. The CDR3 nucleotides are TGTGCCAGTAACAATATTGGGGGGTACACCGGGGAGCTGTTTTTT. Its translation is CASNNIGGYTGELFF.

The sample holds many counts of this clonotype. The junction does not match germline at one end; this may be a read error. The chain employs TRBV5-1 and TRBJ1-2; D is ambiguous. The CDR3 is made up of 13 amino acids. Germline V gene lookup returns CDR1 SGHRS and CDR2 YFSETQ. CDR3 amino acids: CASSLEGNYGYTF. CDR3 sequence (DNA): TGTGCCAGCAGTTTAGAGGGTAACTATGGCTACACCTTC. The complete variable domain, with remaining parts taken from reference TRBV5-1 and TRBJ1-2, reads KAGVTQTPRYLIKTRGQQVTLSCSPISGHRSVSWYQQTPGQGLQFLFEYFSETQRNKGNFPGRFSGRQFSNSRSEMNVSTLELGDSALYLCASSLEGNYGYTFGSGTRLTVV.

At least ten counts were recorded for this clonotype. This chain connects TRBV4-2 to TRBJ2-5; D is perhaps TRBD1 (6 bases). The V gene's germline CDR1 is LGHNA and CDR2 YNFKEQ. Between the trimmed V and J ends, which lost 0 bases and 3 bases, there was a span of 14 bases. The CDR3 runs to 16 residues. CDR3 nucleotides: TGTGCCAGCAGCCAAGAAGGGCAGGGGCTAAAAGAGACCCAGTACTTC. This codes for CASSQEGQGLKETQYF.

This clonotype showed up just once. Given a much more abundant clone one base away, this may be a read error. The chain joins TRBV20-1 to TRBJ2-3; 8 bases align to TRBD1. The germline V gene has CDR1 DFQATT and CDR2 SNEGSKA (reference sequence). The CDR3 runs 14 residues. After removal of 6 bases from V and 3 bases from J, the junction contained 8 bases not matched to a gene. This CDR3 reads CSADDRGGTDTQYF. The CDR3 bases are TGCAGTGCAGACGACAGGGGTGGGACAGATACGCAGTATTTT.

This chain connects TRBV27 to TRBJ1-1; D is undetermined. The CDR3 sequence is 12 residues long. Deletions cut 7 bases from V and 0 bases from J, with 6 bases between. CDR1 MNHEY and CDR2 SMNVEV come from the germline V gene (reference sequence). The CDR3 DNA sequence: TGTGCCAGCAAAAAACTGAACACTGAAGCTTTCTTT. It yields the protein CASKKLNTEAFF.